This TCR beta chain originates from a study of cytotoxic CD8 clonotypes in ibrutinib-treated CLL. J gave up 5 bases and V 7 bases, and 10 bases lay outside the gene matches. The CDR3 loop spans 14 amino acids. Germline assignment: CDR1 SGDLS and CDR2 YYNGEE. General study points: Clonality showed a rise at ibrutinib response that reversed toward baseline at progression.

The method was immunoSEQ multiplex PCR; TCRdb's version includes in-frame clones alone and lacks a portion of them. The table shows about 120,000 clones, with 58% occurring only once. With regard to this clone: Its antigen remains unidentified.

The chain is built from TRBV9 and TRBJ2-7; 9 bases fit TRBD1. The sequenced sample was PBMCs, obtained after 24 months of ibrutinib treatment. This TCR derives from a human donor with chronic lymphocytic leukemia. CDR3: CASDRTGEGNEQYF. CDR3 DNA: TGTGCCAGCGATAGGACAGGGGAAGGCAACGAGCAGTACTTC.